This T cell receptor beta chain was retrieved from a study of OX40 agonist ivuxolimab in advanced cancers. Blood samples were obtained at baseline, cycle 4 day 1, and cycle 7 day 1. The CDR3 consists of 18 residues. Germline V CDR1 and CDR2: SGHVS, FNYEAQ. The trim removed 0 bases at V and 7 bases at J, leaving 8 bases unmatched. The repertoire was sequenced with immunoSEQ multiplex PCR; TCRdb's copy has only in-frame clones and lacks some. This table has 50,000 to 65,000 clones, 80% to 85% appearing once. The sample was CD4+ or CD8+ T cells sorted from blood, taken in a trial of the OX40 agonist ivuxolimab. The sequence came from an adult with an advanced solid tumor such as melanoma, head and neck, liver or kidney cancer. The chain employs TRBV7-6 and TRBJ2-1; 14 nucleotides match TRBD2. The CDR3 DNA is TGTGCCAGCAGCTTAGCTTCGACTAGCGGGAGGGCCCGGAATGAGCAGTTCTTC. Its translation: CASSLASTSGRARNEQFF.